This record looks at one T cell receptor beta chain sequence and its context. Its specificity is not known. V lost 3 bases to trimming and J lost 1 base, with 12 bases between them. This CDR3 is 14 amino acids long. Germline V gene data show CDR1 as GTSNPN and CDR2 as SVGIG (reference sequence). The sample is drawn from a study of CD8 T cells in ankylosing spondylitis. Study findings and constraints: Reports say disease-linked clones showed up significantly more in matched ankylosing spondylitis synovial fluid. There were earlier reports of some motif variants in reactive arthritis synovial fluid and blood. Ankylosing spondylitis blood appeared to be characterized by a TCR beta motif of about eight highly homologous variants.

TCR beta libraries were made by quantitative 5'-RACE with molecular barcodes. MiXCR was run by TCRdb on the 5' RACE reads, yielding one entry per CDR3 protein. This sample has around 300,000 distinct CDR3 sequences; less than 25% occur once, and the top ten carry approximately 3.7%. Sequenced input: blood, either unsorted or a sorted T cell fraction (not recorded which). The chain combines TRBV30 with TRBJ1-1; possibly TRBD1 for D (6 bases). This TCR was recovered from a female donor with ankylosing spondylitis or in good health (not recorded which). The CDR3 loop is CAWSFGQTNTEAFF. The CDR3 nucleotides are TGTGCCTGGAGCTTCGGACAGACGAACACTGAAGCTTTCTTT.